Given below is one TCR beta chain in context. Its antigen is as yet unknown. Other DNA sequences in the same sample also yield this CDR3. The sample comes from a study of T cell responses to AZD1222 COVID-19 vaccine. General study results and limits: Possibly, clonal diversity was underestimated; donors were largely white British and included more females. Across the whole spike, CD4 TCRs peaked at regions 160-218 and 743-854.

Trimming pared 3 bases from V and 0 bases from J, leaving 3 bases between. This CDR3 is 14 amino acids long. Germline V gives CDR1 MNHNY, CDR2 SVGAGI (reference sequence). Profiled with immunoSEQ multiplex PCR; TCRdb holds only in-frame clones, not every one. The sample carries roughly 140,000 clones, about 91% recorded once. The V and J genes are TRBV6-6 and TRBJ1-6; D is unresolved. The material sequenced was peripheral blood, taken on day 0 of MenACWY control vaccination. This TCR derives from an adult in good health. This CDR3 is CASSYSSYNSPLHF. DNA of the CDR3: TGTGCCAGCAGTTATAGCTCCTATAATTCACCCCTCCACTTT.